Below, 14 T cell receptor beta chains from the same sample are listed, as sequenced in a study of blood T cell repertoires in COVID-19. Assay: immunoSEQ multiplex PCR; the TCRdb copy retains only in-frame clones and omits some. This sample yields roughly 290,000 clones, of which around 89% are seen a single time; 0.7% to 0.9% belongs to the top ten. Source material: peripheral blood. These receptors were collected from a man aged 30-40 years with acute or convalescent COVID-19.

This clone was observed a single time. The chain combines TRBV28 with TRBJ1-2, with TRBD1 identical over 7 bases. Trimming cost V 1 base and J 8 bases; bases outside gene matches: 13. Per germline, CDR1 MDHEN and CDR2 SYDVKM. CDR3 length equals 16 residues. The CDR3 DNA reads TGTGCCAGCAGTTTATACGGTCAGGAGGGGGCGGAAGGCTACACCTTC. It encodes CASSLYGQEGAEGYTF.

This sequence joins TRBV6-5 and TRBJ2-2, with 7 bases identical to TRBD1. CDR3 length: 15 residues. The V gene's germline CDR1 is MNHEY and CDR2 SVGAGI. Unmatched junction bases numbered 12, after V lost 6 bases and J lost 8 bases. In nucleotides, the CDR3 is TGTGCCAGCAGAACGGACAGGAGACGAGGGGGGGAGCTGTTTTTT. This encodes CASRTDRRRGGELFF.

The chain is built from TRBV28 and TRBJ1-1; 7 bases are shared with TRBD1. Trimming cost V 6 bases and J 2 bases; bases outside gene matches: 6. Germline V gives CDR1 MDHEN, CDR2 SYDVKM. The CDR3 is 14 amino acids. CDR3 residues: CASRSGTANTEAFF. The CDR3 coding sequence is TGTGCCAGCAGGTCAGGGACAGCAAACACTGAAGCTTTCTTT.

The gene calls are TRBV29-1 and TRBJ2-3, with D possibly being TRBD2 (5 bases). Germline V gene sequence: CDR1 SQVTM, CDR2 ANQGSEA. With 2 bases removed from V and 0 bases from J, the gap between germline ends came to 15 bases. The CDR3 totals 16 residues. CDR3 residues: CSVEFRTRLSTDTQYF. In nucleotides, the CDR3 is TGCAGCGTTGAATTCCGTACTAGACTAAGCACAGATACGCAGTATTTT.

This sequence joins TRBV7-2 and TRBJ2-3; tentative D call: TRBD2 (6 bases). V was pared by 8 bases and J by 2 bases, with 17 bases between. The CDR3 length is 15 residues. Germline values: CDR1 SGHTA, CDR2 FQGNSA. CDR3 residues: CASAGSRAYTDTQYF. The CDR3 region has the DNA TGTGCCAGCGCCGGGAGCAGGGCCTACACAGATACGCAGTATTTT.

J is TRBJ1-2 and V is TRBV5-4, with D unresolved. In germline, CDR1 is SGHNT, CDR2 YYREEE (reference sequence). The CDR3 is made up of 13 amino acids. Trimming took off 4 bases at V and 4 bases at J, with 11 bases between the two ends. The CDR3 region has the DNA TGTGCCAGCAGCAAGAGGGAAACCTATGGCTACACCTTC. This sequence encodes CASSKRETYGYTF.

The table lists this clone with a few counts. The chain recombines TRBV4-2 with TRBJ2-7; the D gene is possibly TRBD1 (5 bases). Germline V gene sequence: CDR1 LGHNA, CDR2 YNFKEQ. This CDR3 comprises 17 residues. The V end was cut by 0 bases, the J end by 1 base, with 16 bases between. The CDR3 loop reads CASSQDSFRVGSYEQYF. DNA for the CDR3: TGTGCCAGCAGCCAAGATAGTTTCAGGGTAGGTTCCTACGAGCAGTACTTC.

This clone was found a few times. The chain combines TRBV10-3 with TRBJ1-1; D remains ambiguous. Germline V lookup: CDR1 ENHRY, CDR2 SYGVKD. The V end lost 6 bases, the J end lost 1 base, and 3 bases lay between the germline ends. CDR3 size: 11 residues. The CDR3 region is CAIRANTEAFF. CDR3 nucleotide sequence: TGTGCCATCAGAGCGAACACTGAAGCTTTCTTT.

The V call is TRBV29-1, the J call TRBJ2-6, with 7 bases matching TRBD1. V shed 7 bases and J 2 bases; nucleotides not matched to a gene: 5. The germline CDR1 and CDR2 sequences are SQVTM and ANQGSEA. The CDR3 loop spans 14 amino acids. CDR3 protein: CSAADRAGANVLTF. Here the CDR3 DNA reads TGCAGCGCGGCCGACAGGGCTGGGGCCAACGTCCTGACTTTC.

V usage is TRBV4-1 and J usage is TRBJ1-3; maybe TRBD1 (5 bases). Looked up from germline, CDR1 is MGHRA and CDR2 is YSYEKL. Trimming stripped 0 bases from V and 0 bases from J, with 12 bases between. The CDR3 extends over 17 amino acids. The CDR3 DNA sequence: TGCGCCAGCAGCCAAGATCCGGGGGGGAGCTCTGGAAACACCATATATTTT. As protein: CASSQDPGGSSGNTIYF.

This clone was observed once. This rearrangement joins TRBV30 to TRBJ2-3; 9 nucleotides match TRBD2. V dropped 0 bases and J dropped 4; count of bases not matched to a gene: 17. Germline CDR1 reads GTSNPN; CDR2 reads SVGIG (reference sequence). The CDR3 has 19 amino acids. CDR3 region: CAWSVTLAGNLQQADTQYF. The CDR3, as DNA: TGTGCCTGGAGTGTAACCCTAGCGGGGAACCTTCAGCAGGCAGATACGCAGTATTTT.

The rearrangement joins TRBV5-1 to TRBJ1-2, with no clear D. There are 12 residues in the CDR3. Deletions cut 7 bases from V and 6 bases from J, with 13 bases between. Germline V lookup: CDR1 SGHRS, CDR2 YFSETQ. The CDR3 loop reads CASGEGGHGYTF. The CDR3 coding sequence is TGCGCCAGCGGGGAGGGCGGCCATGGCTACACCTTC.

The chain joins TRBV7-9 to TRBJ2-7; perhaps TRBD1 as D (6 bases). Per the germline V gene, CDR1 is SEHNR and CDR2 is FQNEAQ (reference sequence). There are 13 residues in the CDR3. V lost 5 bases and J 1 base, leaving 9 bases between the germline ends. The CDR3 region is CASSPGQSYEQYF. The CDR3 DNA reads as TGTGCCAGCAGCCCAGGACAGTCCTACGAGCAGTACTTC.

This sequence joins TRBV5-6 and TRBJ2-1, with 7 bases that match TRBD1. Germline assignment: CDR1 SGHDT and CDR2 YYEEEE. The junction had 7 bases not matched to a gene; V was cut back by 5 bases and J by 5 bases. This CDR3 spans 14 amino acids. CDR3 in amino acids: CASRPGTANNEQFF. In DNA, the CDR3 is TGTGCCAGCAGGCCGGGGACAGCTAACAATGAGCAGTTCTTC.